These 6 T cell receptor beta chains were sequenced from one sample in a study of neurological immune-mediated disorders. TCRdb reanalysed the 5' RACE reads using MiXCR and keeps one entry per CDR3 protein. Among around 69,000 distinct CDR3 sequences listed, roughly 4.5% were seen once. The sample was PBMCs. These receptors originate from a man aged 30-40 years with multiple sclerosis.

This clonotype was seen many times. The V gene is TRBV20-1, the J gene TRBJ2-3; D may be TRBD2 (6 bases). Trimming left V 5 bases short and J 5 bases short, with 14 bases between. Germline CDR1 DFQATT, CDR2 SNEGSKA (reference sequence). There are 13 residues in the CDR3. CDR3 loop: CSAGGPLGDTQYF. In DNA form, the CDR3 reads TGCAGTGCTGGAGGGCCCCTTGGAGATACGCAGTATTTT.

This clonotype was seen at least ten times. The V gene is TRBV14, the J gene TRBJ2-1, with TRBD2 identical over 8 bases. CDR3 size: 15 residues. V was clipped by 5 bases and J by 4 bases; unmatched bases: 7. CDR1 SGHDN and CDR2 FVKESK come from the germline V gene. The CDR3 DNA reads TGTGCCAGCAGCATAGGCGGGGGGCGGTACAATGAGCAGTTCTTC. It translates to CASSIGGGRYNEQFF.

This clonotype was recorded a few times. With a much larger clone just one base away, this may be a read error. This chain joins TRBV6-5 and TRBJ1-3; D not resolved. The CDR3 is 13 residues long. V lost 2 bases and J lost 4, with 6 bases in between. Germline values: CDR1 MNHEY, CDR2 SVGAGI. CDR3 protein: CASSYGKGNTIYF. CDR3 nucleotides: TGTGCCAGCAGTTACGGGAAGGGAAACACCATATATTTT.

This clonotype was recorded many times. The gene calls are TRBV7-6 and TRBJ1-2, with D possibly being TRBD1 (5 bases). Germline V gene lookup returns CDR1 SGHVS and CDR2 FNYEAQ. The CDR3 has 14 amino acids. V was pared by 0 bases and J by 6 bases, with 11 bases between. This chain's CDR3 is CASSLAAGQDGYTF. The CDR3 coding sequence is TGTGCCAGCAGCTTAGCGGCAGGGCAGGATGGCTACACCTTC.

In its sample, this clonotype was seen a few times. This chain links TRBV7-6 with TRBJ2-7; D remains ambiguous. Germline V gene lookup returns CDR1 SGHVS and CDR2 FNYEAQ. V was clipped by 5 bases and J by 5 bases, with 10 bases between them. The CDR3 extends over 12 amino acids. The CDR3 here is CASSRTKDEQYF. CDR3 coding DNA: TGTGCCAGCAGCCGAACTAAAGACGAGCAGTACTTC.

This clonotype showed up many times. This sequence joins TRBV5-6 and TRBJ2-7; 8 bases map to TRBD1. This CDR3 contains 15 residues. Germline CDR1 SGHDT, CDR2 YYEEEE. V lost 1 base to trimming and J lost 1 base; unmatched junction nucleotides: 4. The chain's CDR3 is CASSLQDRVSYEQYF. Here the CDR3 DNA reads TGTGCCAGCAGCTTGCAGGACAGGGTTTCCTACGAGCAGTACTTC.